The sequence of this T cell receptor beta chain was determined in a study of blood T cells in healthy people across ages. This clonotype showed up just once. It was with a sample-barcoded 5' primer and a J-beta primer mix that a second PCR of roughly 7 to 12 cycles was run. MiXCR, applied by TCRdb to the 5' RACE reads, yields one record per CDR3 protein. The table records approximately 800,000 distinct CDR3 sequences, less than 80% of them present only once. Each sample had at least 6 million PBMCs isolated. The receptor's source is a man aged 25-45 years in good health. The sample taken for sequencing was blood.

CDR3 amino acids: CASSPQGWDTEAFF. The DNA for the CDR3 is TGTGCCAGCAGTCCGCAGGGGTGGGACACTGAAGCTTTCTTT. This chain connects TRBV7-3 to TRBJ1-1, with a possible D match to TRBD1 (6 bases). V lost 6 bases, J lost 3 bases, and 14 bases lay in between. Germline loops: CDR1 SGHTA, CDR2 FQGTGA. The CDR3 is 14 amino acids.